The clone carrying this T cell receptor beta chain was seen many times. The target antigen is unknown. This sample was taken from a study of T cells in Graves' hyperthyroidism and ophthalmopathy. The CDR3 regions of TCR beta were amplified from RNA transcripts. The primer set for the first-round RT-PCR of the TCR CDR3 was HTBI. TCRdb ran MiXCR on the multiplex PCR reads and lists one entry per CDR3 protein. The data hold hundreds of thousands of distinct CDR3 sequences, with about 13% observed a single time. With 4 bases clipped from V and 8 bases from J, the junction kept 15 bases outside the gene matches. The germline gives CDR1 SGHTA, CDR2 FQGNSA. This CDR3 spans 18 amino acids. Study-level findings and limits: It was a median 6.5 months before onset that the model predicted ophthalmopathy.

The sequenced sample consisted of blood. The rearrangement joins TRBV7-2 to TRBJ2-1, with 12 positions matching TRBD2. The clonotype was recovered from a woman aged 18 to 35 with Graves' hyperthyroidism. CDR3 in amino acids: CASSSRGRRLAGDDEQFF. As DNA, the CDR3 is TGTGCCAGCAGCTCGAGGGGAAGGAGACTAGCGGGAGACGATGAGCAGTTCTTC.